Listed below are T cell receptor beta chains from one sample, sequenced in a study of shared clonotypes between healthy human individuals. This table comes from immunoSEQ multiplex PCR, and its TCRdb copy is limited to in-frame clones, with some not included. In the table there are over a million clones, about 76% of which are singletons. Sequenced sample: memory CD4+ T cells sorted from blood. These receptor sequences come from a young man in good health. The CDR3 runs from the conserved cysteine through the conserved F or W. D genes are given only for firm matches. Rows give clone size only sometimes, using once, few, many, or a class for an expanded clone.

clone_size: -
v_call: TRBV19
j_call: TRBJ1-5
d_call: -
cdr3_nt: TGTGCCAGTAACTCTGCCAATAGCAATCAGCCCCAGCATTTT
cdr3_aa: CASNSANSNQPQHF

clone_size: -
v_call: TRBV7-8
j_call: TRBJ2-3
d_call: -
cdr3_nt: TGTGCCAGCAGCTTATTGGGCGTTAGGACAGATACGCAGTATTTT
cdr3_aa: CASSLLGVRTDTQYF

clone_size: -
v_call: TRBV6-5
j_call: TRBJ2-7
d_call: -
cdr3_nt: TGTGCCAGCAGTTACCCCAGGGATGGAATATACGAGCAGTACTTC
cdr3_aa: CASSYPRDGIYEQYF

clone_size: -
v_call: TRBV5-4
j_call: TRBJ2-5
d_call: -
cdr3_nt: TGTGCCAGCAGCCGGGACACTAGCCAAGAGACCCAGTACTTC
cdr3_aa: CASSRDTSQETQYF

clone_size: -
v_call: TRBV30
j_call: TRBJ1-3
d_call: -
cdr3_nt: TGTGCCTGGAGTGTATCTAGCTCTGGAAACACCATATATTTT
cdr3_aa: CAWSVSSSGNTIYF

clone_size: few
v_call: TRBV5-4
j_call: TRBJ2-5
d_call: TRBD2
cdr3_nt: TGTGCCAGCAGCTTGGGGGTAGCGGGGGGCCAAGAGACCCAGTACTTC
cdr3_aa: CASSLGVAGGQETQYF

clone_size: -
v_call: TRBV5-1
j_call: TRBJ2-7
d_call: TRBD2
cdr3_nt: TGCGCCAGCAGCTTGGGGCGGACTAGCGGGAGACTGGGTTACGAGCAGTACTTC
cdr3_aa: CASSLGRTSGRLGYEQYF

clone_size: once
v_call: TRBV2
j_call: TRBJ2-1
d_call: TRBD2
cdr3_nt: TGTGCCAGCAGTAGGGCGGGGGGTACATTTTACAATGAGCAGTTCTTC
cdr3_aa: CASSRAGGTFYNEQFF

clone_size: -
v_call: TRBV5-1
j_call: TRBJ2-3
d_call: -
cdr3_nt: TGCGCCAGCAGCTGGGGGACCTCAGGGGGGAACACAGATACGCAGTATTTT
cdr3_aa: CASSWGTSGGNTDTQYF

clone_size: -
v_call: TRBV5-6
j_call: TRBJ2-5
d_call: -
cdr3_nt: TGTGCCAGCAGCTTACAAAATCAAGAGACCCAGTACTTC
cdr3_aa: CASSLQNQETQYF

clone_size: -
v_call: TRBV5-1
j_call: TRBJ2-1
d_call: TRBD2
cdr3_nt: TGCGCCAGCAGCTTGTTGACTAGCGGGAGTTCTGGCAATGAGCAGTTCTTC
cdr3_aa: CASSLLTSGSSGNEQFF

clone_size: -
v_call: TRBV6-1
j_call: TRBJ1-5
d_call: -
cdr3_nt: TGTGCCAGCAGTGAAATCGGGTTTGGCAATCAGCCCCAGCATTTT
cdr3_aa: CASSEIGFGNQPQHF

clone_size: -
v_call: TRBV28
j_call: TRBJ1-4
d_call: TRBD1
cdr3_nt: TGTGCCAGCAGGAGTCCGGGACAGGGGGACGAAAAACTGTTTTTT
cdr3_aa: CASRSPGQGDEKLFF

clone_size: -
v_call: TRBV9
j_call: TRBJ2-6
d_call: -
cdr3_nt: TGTGCCAGCAGCCTCCTGGGAGGCAACTCTGGGGCCAACGTCCTGACTTTC
cdr3_aa: CASSLLGGNSGANVLTF

clone_size: -
v_call: TRBV19
j_call: TRBJ2-1
d_call: -
cdr3_nt: TGTGCCAGTAGTACCCGTCGCGATGAGCAGTTCTTC
cdr3_aa: CASSTRRDEQFF

clone_size: once
v_call: TRBV6-5
j_call: TRBJ1-1
d_call: TRBD1
cdr3_nt: TGTGCCAGCAGTACCCTGGCAGGGGGCGGCACTGAAGCTTTCTTT
cdr3_aa: CASSTLAGGGTEAFF

clone_size: -
v_call: TRBV15
j_call: TRBJ2-1
d_call: TRBD2
cdr3_nt: TGTGCCACCAGCAGGTCGGGGACTAGGAAGGATGAGCAGTTCTTC
cdr3_aa: CATSRSGTRKDEQFF

clone_size: -
v_call: TRBV11-2
j_call: TRBJ1-2
d_call: TRBD1
cdr3_nt: TGTGCCAGCAGCCGGTCCGGGACAGGAGACTATGGCTACACCTTC
cdr3_aa: CASSRSGTGDYGYTF

clone_size: -
v_call: TRBV14
j_call: TRBJ2-1
d_call: -
cdr3_nt: TGTGCCAGCAGGGGGGGACACTTCAATGAGCAGTTCTTC
cdr3_aa: CASRGGHFNEQFF

clone_size: -
v_call: TRBV2
j_call: TRBJ1-4
d_call: TRBD1
cdr3_nt: TGTGCCAGCAGTTGGGACAGGGGAAGGGAAAAACTGTTTTTT
cdr3_aa: CASSWDRGREKLFF

clone_size: -
v_call: TRBV2
j_call: TRBJ2-3
d_call: -
cdr3_nt: TGTGCCAGCAGTGAAGAGGTTCTTGCAGATACGCAGTATTTT
cdr3_aa: CASSEEVLADTQYF

clone_size: -
v_call: TRBV7-2
j_call: TRBJ1-5
d_call: -
cdr3_nt: TGTGCCAGCAGCTTGGATTTCCAGCCCCAGCATTTT
cdr3_aa: CASSLDFQPQHF

clone_size: -
v_call: TRBV9
j_call: TRBJ1-1
d_call: -
cdr3_nt: TGTGCCAGCAGCCCCCGCGGGGAGACTGAAGCTTTCTTT
cdr3_aa: CASSPRGETEAFF

clone_size: -
v_call: TRBV6-4
j_call: TRBJ2-2
d_call: -
cdr3_nt: TGTGCCAGCAGTGACAGTAGTTCCCCCGGGGAGCTGTTTTTT
cdr3_aa: CASSDSSSPGELFF

clone_size: -
v_call: TRBV7-2
j_call: TRBJ2-1
d_call: TRBD2
cdr3_nt: TGTGCCAGCAGCCGTACCGGGACTAGCGCCGAGCAGTTCTTC
cdr3_aa: CASSRTGTSAEQFF

clone_size: -
v_call: TRBV5-1
j_call: TRBJ2-3
d_call: -
cdr3_nt: TGCGCCAGCAGCTTGGTGGCACTTAGCACAGATACGCAGTATTTT
cdr3_aa: CASSLVALSTDTQYF

clone_size: -
v_call: TRBV27
j_call: TRBJ2-2
d_call: -
cdr3_nt: TGTGCCAGCAGAGCAGCGGGGAACACCGGGGAGCTGTTTTTT
cdr3_aa: CASRAAGNTGELFF

clone_size: -
v_call: TRBV7-7
j_call: TRBJ2-3
d_call: -
cdr3_nt: TGTGCTAGCAGCTTAGACGGATCTAGCACAGATACGCAGTATTTT
cdr3_aa: CASSLDGSSTDTQYF

clone_size: -
v_call: TRBV27
j_call: TRBJ2-7
d_call: -
cdr3_nt: TGTGCCAGCTATAAAGGCGGCGGGCCAACCTACGAGCAGTACTTC
cdr3_aa: CASYKGGGPTYEQYF

clone_size: -
v_call: TRBV14
j_call: TRBJ2-2
d_call: TRBD1
cdr3_nt: TGTGCCAGCCGACGGACAGGGGCGAACACCGGGGAGCTGTTTTTT
cdr3_aa: CASRRTGANTGELFF

clone_size: few
v_call: TRBV7-9
j_call: TRBJ1-3
d_call: -
cdr3_nt: TGTGCCAGCAGCTTAGGTGGAGAACGCTCTGGAAACACCATATATTTT
cdr3_aa: CASSLGGERSGNTIYF

clone_size: few
v_call: TRBV5-6
j_call: TRBJ2-7
d_call: TRBD2
cdr3_nt: TGTGCCGGGGACAGCGGGAGGGCCTACGAGCAGTACTTC
cdr3_aa: CAGDSGRAYEQYF

clone_size: few
v_call: TRBV7-3
j_call: TRBJ1-1
d_call: -
cdr3_nt: TGTGCCAGCAGTAGGGGAGCGAACACTGAAGCTTTCTTT
cdr3_aa: CASSRGANTEAFF

clone_size: -
v_call: TRBV5-1
j_call: TRBJ2-7
d_call: -
cdr3_nt: TGCGCCAGCGGACAGACAGGAAATCTCGGCGAGCAGTACTTC
cdr3_aa: CASGQTGNLGEQYF

clone_size: -
v_call: TRBV7-8
j_call: TRBJ2-7
d_call: -
cdr3_nt: TGTGCCAGCAGCCTTCTCCCCCGGGACTCAAAGGGCGAGCAGTACTTC
cdr3_aa: CASSLLPRDSKGEQYF

clone_size: -
v_call: TRBV30
j_call: TRBJ2-3
d_call: TRBD2
cdr3_nt: TGTGCCTGGAGACTAGCGGGGGCTAGCACAGATACGCAGTATTTT
cdr3_aa: CAWRLAGASTDTQYF

clone_size: few
v_call: TRBV2
j_call: TRBJ2-2
d_call: -
cdr3_nt: TGTGCCAGCATGTGGGCGAGCACCGGGGAGCTGTTTTTT
cdr3_aa: CASMWASTGELFF

clone_size: -
v_call: TRBV10-3
j_call: TRBJ1-1
d_call: -
cdr3_nt: TGTGCCATCAGTGAGTCGAAAGGGGGAGCTTTCTTT
cdr3_aa: CAISESKGGAFF

clone_size: -
v_call: TRBV10-3
j_call: TRBJ2-3
d_call: -
cdr3_nt: TGTGCCATCAGTGGGAACCTCGGGACAAAGGGCACAGATACGCAGTATTTT
cdr3_aa: CAISGNLGTKGTDTQYF

clone_size: -
v_call: TRBV7-2
j_call: TRBJ1-5
d_call: TRBD1
cdr3_nt: TGTGCCAGCAGCTTAGGCACAGGGGGCGGCAATCAGCCCCAGCATTTT
cdr3_aa: CASSLGTGGGNQPQHF

clone_size: -
v_call: TRBV6-6
j_call: TRBJ2-3
d_call: -
cdr3_nt: TGTGCCAGCCGCCTAGCAACAGATACGCAGTATTTT
cdr3_aa: CASRLATDTQYF

clone_size: few
v_call: TRBV7-9
j_call: TRBJ1-1
d_call: -
cdr3_nt: TGTGCCAGCCCGCGTAAGGGCGAAGGAATTGAAGCTTTCTTT
cdr3_aa: CASPRKGEGIEAFF

clone_size: many
v_call: TRBV27
j_call: TRBJ2-5
d_call: TRBD2
cdr3_nt: TGTGCCAGCAGCCCGACTAGCGGGGACTTTGGGACCCAGTACTTC
cdr3_aa: CASSPTSGDFGTQYF

clone_size: -
v_call: TRBV6-1
j_call: TRBJ2-3
d_call: TRBD2
cdr3_nt: TGTGCCAGCCACGGCGCGGGAGGGCCCATAGATACGCAGTATTTT
cdr3_aa: CASHGAGGPIDTQYF

clone_size: -
v_call: TRBV11-2
j_call: TRBJ2-7
d_call: -
cdr3_nt: TGTGCCAGCAGTGTAGGGCCTTACTACGAGCAGTACTTC
cdr3_aa: CASSVGPYYEQYF

clone_size: -
v_call: TRBV29-1
j_call: TRBJ2-7
d_call: -
cdr3_nt: TGCAGCGTTGGGCTAGGAGGAAGCGAGCAGTACTTC
cdr3_aa: CSVGLGGSEQYF

clone_size: -
v_call: TRBV19
j_call: TRBJ2-5
d_call: TRBD1
cdr3_nt: TGTGCCAGTAGCCCGTCACAGGGGGCCCTCGAGACCCAGTACTTC
cdr3_aa: CASSPSQGALETQYF

clone_size: -
v_call: TRBV18
j_call: TRBJ2-1
d_call: TRBD2
cdr3_nt: TGTGCCAGCTCACCAGGGACTAGCGGGGAGCAGTTCTTC
cdr3_aa: CASSPGTSGEQFF

clone_size: -
v_call: TRBV6-1
j_call: TRBJ1-2
d_call: -
cdr3_nt: TGTGCCAGCAGTGAAGAATGGCGACAAAACTATGGCTACACCTTC
cdr3_aa: CASSEEWRQNYGYTF

clone_size: -
v_call: TRBV10-3
j_call: TRBJ2-5
d_call: -
cdr3_nt: TGTGCCATCAGTGAGTCGATGGGGGGCTGGCAAGAGACCCAGTACTTC
cdr3_aa: CAISESMGGWQETQYF

clone_size: -
v_call: TRBV7-9
j_call: TRBJ2-1
d_call: -
cdr3_nt: TGTGCCAGCAGCTTTGGACAGTCGGCCAATGAGCAGTTCTTC
cdr3_aa: CASSFGQSANEQFF

clone_size: -
v_call: TRBV18
j_call: TRBJ2-7
d_call: TRBD1
cdr3_nt: TGTGCCAGCTCACCGAACAGGGGGGCGAGTCACGGCGAGCAGTACTTC
cdr3_aa: CASSPNRGASHGEQYF

clone_size: -
v_call: TRBV7-3
j_call: TRBJ2-3
d_call: -
cdr3_nt: TGTGCCAGCAGCTTAACGGGGGCGAGTTCAGATACGCAGTATTTT
cdr3_aa: CASSLTGASSDTQYF

clone_size: -
v_call: TRBV9
j_call: TRBJ1-1
d_call: -
cdr3_nt: TGTGCCAGCAGCGAGGTGGCGGGGGGCACTGAAGCTTTCTTT
cdr3_aa: CASSEVAGGTEAFF